These 25 T cell receptor beta chains share one sample of origin, sequenced in a study of monozygotic twins with inflammatory bowel disease. For each CDR3 protein, TCRdb gives one entry from its re-call of the 5' RACE reads, without DNA. The sample includes roughly 330,000 distinct CDR3 sequences. Sequencing input: blood. The receptors were gathered from a human donor with ulcerative colitis or Crohn's disease, or a healthy co-twin of an affected twin (not recorded which).

The chain carries TRBV5-1 and TRBJ1-1; the D call from TCRdb, TRBD1, cannot be confirmed without DNA. Per the germline V gene, CDR1 is SGHRS and CDR2 is YFSETQ. This CDR3 has 16 amino acids. CDR3 amino acids: CASSLGGMDRNTEAFF.

V gene TRBV19 combines with J gene TRBJ2-3; the D gene TCRdb calls, TRBD2, cannot be checked with no DNA. The germline gives CDR1 LNHDA, CDR2 SQIVND (reference sequence). CDR3 length: 17 residues. The CDR3 spells CASSIGTSGRGTDTQYF. The whole variable domain, filled in from reference TRBV19 and TRBJ2-3, reads DGGITQSPKYLFRKEGQNVTLSCEQNLNHDAMYWYRQDPGQGLRLIYYSQIVNDFQKGDIAEGYSVSREKKESFPLTVTSAQKNPTAFYLCASSIGTSGRGTDTQYFGPGTRLTVL.

The V gene is TRBV29-1, the J gene TRBJ2-5; TCRdb's D gene call, TRBD2, goes unchecked for lack of DNA. Looked up from germline, CDR1 is SQVTM and CDR2 is ANQGSEA. This CDR3 has 15 residues. Here the CDR3 reads CSVDSPARGWETQYF. Full variable domain (rest looked up from reference TRBV29-1 and TRBJ2-5): SAVISQKPSRDICQRGTSLTIQCQVDSQVTMMFWYRQQPGQSLTLIATANQGSEATYESGFVIDKFPISRPNLTFSTLTVSNMSPEDSSIYLCSVDSPARGWETQYFGPGTRLLVL.

The V and J genes are TRBV5-6 and TRBJ2-3. Germline V gene data show CDR1 as SGHDT and CDR2 as YYEEEE. CDR3 length: 13 amino acids. The CDR3 loop reads CASSLTVTDTQYF.

CDR3: CAGSFLWGASGADTQYF. The rearrangement uses TRBV28 and TRBJ2-3; TCRdb's D call, TRBD1, is unchecked because there is no DNA. The CDR3 totals 17 residues. Looked up from germline, CDR1 is MDHEN and CDR2 is SYDVKM. Variable domain in full (rest from reference TRBV28 and TRBJ2-3): DVKVTQSSRYLVKRTGEKVFLECVQDMDHENMFWYRQDPGLGLRLIYFSYDVKMKEKGDIPEGYSVSREKKERFSLILESASTNQTSMYLCAGSFLWGASGADTQYFGPGTRLTVL.

This chain connects TRBV20-1 to TRBJ1-5. Germline V gives CDR1 DFQATT, CDR2 SNEGSKA (reference sequence). CDR3 length: 16 amino acids. CDR3 sequence: CSARVMGPYSNQPQHF.

This sequence joins TRBV24-1 and TRBJ2-3; with no DNA, the TCRdb D assignment of TRBD2 cannot be verified. The CDR3 runs to 16 residues. CDR1 KGHDR and CDR2 SFDVKD come from the germline V gene. CDR3 sequence reads: CATKGNSGAYTDTQYF.

The gene calls are TRBV7-2 and TRBJ1-1. The CDR3 is made up of 11 amino acids. Per the germline V gene, CDR1 is SGHTA and CDR2 is FQGNSA. Here the CDR3 reads CASSSGSRAFF.

V is TRBV20-1 and J is TRBJ2-3; TCRdb calls TRBD2, which cannot be checked without DNA. This CDR3 spans 16 amino acids. The germline V gene encodes CDR1 DFQATT and CDR2 SNEGSKA (reference sequence). The CDR3 loop reads CSARGGTSPRRDTQYF.

CDR3 protein: CASSPGTGANVLTF. The V gene is TRBV5-4, the J gene TRBJ2-6; the TCRdb D gene call, TRBD1, has no DNA to confirm it. There are 14 residues in the CDR3. Germline lookup yields CDR1 SGHNT and CDR2 YYREEE (reference sequence).

The chain recombines TRBV7-9 with TRBJ1-2. This CDR3 comprises 15 residues. Germline-derived CDR1 and CDR2 are SEHNR and FQNEAQ (reference sequence). CDR3 protein: CASSLAAVSFYGYTF.

The chain joins TRBV10-3 to TRBJ1-2; checking the TCRdb D call of TRBD1 is not possible without DNA. In germline, CDR1 is ENHRY, CDR2 SYGVKD. The CDR3 length is 15 residues. The CDR3 loop reads CAISEALWDGDGYTF.

The V and J genes are TRBV5-1 and TRBJ1-6; no DNA is available, so the TRBD1 call from TCRdb remains unchecked. CDR3 length: 16 residues. In germline, CDR1 is SGHRS, CDR2 YFSETQ. The CDR3 protein is CASSLAGTGDHSPLHF. Full variable domain (outside the CDR3, taken from reference TRBV5-1 and TRBJ1-6): KAGVTQTPRYLIKTRGQQVTLSCSPISGHRSVSWYQQTPGQGLQFLFEYFSETQRNKGNFPGRFSGRQFSNSRSEMNVSTLELGDSALYLCASSLAGTGDHSPLHFGNGTRLTVT.

V and J are TRBV11-2 and TRBJ2-2; without DNA, the TCRdb call of TRBD2 cannot be checked. This CDR3 has 14 amino acids. The germline CDR1 and CDR2 sequences are SGHAT and FQNNGV. The CDR3 spells CASSLGPNIGELFF.

The chain employs TRBV5-1 and TRBJ1-1; the D gene TCRdb calls, TRBD1, cannot be checked with no DNA. Germline-derived CDR1 and CDR2 are SGHRS and YFSETQ. The CDR3 runs to 15 residues. The CDR3 loop is CASSPQDPGGTEAFF.

CDR3 loop: CASSQDPTGPTEAFF. The V and J genes are TRBV4-1 and TRBJ1-1; TCRdb outputs TRBD1, but without DNA this stays unchecked. The V gene's germline CDR1 is MGHRA and CDR2 YSYEKL. The CDR3 runs 15 residues.

The chain couples TRBV7-2 to TRBJ2-1; the TCRdb D gene call, TRBD1, has no DNA to confirm it. Germline CDR1 SGHTA, CDR2 FQGNSA. This CDR3 spans 12 amino acids. The CDR3 sequence: CASNPRHNEQFF.

The chain carries TRBV6-5 and TRBJ2-7. The V gene's germline CDR1 is MNHEY and CDR2 SVGAGI. The CDR3 has 14 residues. CDR3 in amino acids: CASSYSWDHYEQYF.

This sequence joins TRBV12-3 or TRBV12-4 and TRBJ2-7; the TRBD1 assignment by TCRdb is unverifiable without DNA. The CDR3 totals 15 residues. CDR3 in amino acids: CASSFSDRASYEQYF.

The gene calls are TRBV5-1 and TRBJ1-4; no DNA is available, so the TRBD1 call from TCRdb remains unchecked. The length of the CDR3 is 14 residues. Looked up from germline, CDR1 is SGHRS and CDR2 is YFSETQ. CDR3 protein: CASSSDRGSEKLFF.

The CDR3: CASSWLPGQKNQETQYF. This chain joins TRBV5-6 and TRBJ2-5; TCRdb outputs TRBD1, but without DNA this stays unchecked. Germline V lookup: CDR1 SGHDT, CDR2 YYEEEE. CDR3 length equals 17 residues.

The rearrangement joins TRBV20-1 to TRBJ2-1; checking the TCRdb D call of TRBD2 is not possible without DNA. CDR3 length equals 15 residues. Germline loops: CDR1 DFQATT, CDR2 SNEGSKA (reference sequence). The CDR3 loop reads CSARDLASGGNEQFF.

This CDR3 reads CAWSSAGGTDTQYF. J is TRBJ2-3 and V is TRBV30; TCRdb proposes TRBD2, but this gene call is untestable without DNA. CDR1 and CDR2 (germline): GTSNPN, SVGIG (reference sequence). CDR3 length: 14 residues. Complete variable domain (other parts from reference TRBV30 and TRBJ2-3): SQTIHQWPATLVQPVGSPLSLECTVEGTSNPNLYWYRQAAGRGLQLLFYSVGIGQISSEVPQNLSASRPQDRQFILSSKKLLLSDSGFYLCAWSSAGGTDTQYFGPGTRLTVL.

V and J are TRBV28 and TRBJ2-4; TCRdb names TRBD2, which stays unverified in the absence of DNA. The CDR3 has 17 residues. Germline CDR1 reads MDHEN; CDR2 reads SYDVKM. The CDR3 protein is CASSLPPGLAVGNIQYF.

The gene calls are TRBV11-2 and TRBJ2-7; TCRdb's D call of TRBD2 is untestable without DNA. The germline gives CDR1 SGHAT, CDR2 FQNNGV. This CDR3 region has 16 residues. Here the CDR3 reads CASSTLAGVRGDEQYF. The full variable domain, its missing parts supplied by reference TRBV11-2 and TRBJ2-7, is EAGVAQSPRYKIIEKRQSVAFWCNPISGHATLYWYQQILGQGPKLLIQFQNNGVVDDSQLPKDRFSAERLKGVDSTLKIQPAKLEDSAVYLCASSTLAGVRGDEQYFGPGTRLTVT.